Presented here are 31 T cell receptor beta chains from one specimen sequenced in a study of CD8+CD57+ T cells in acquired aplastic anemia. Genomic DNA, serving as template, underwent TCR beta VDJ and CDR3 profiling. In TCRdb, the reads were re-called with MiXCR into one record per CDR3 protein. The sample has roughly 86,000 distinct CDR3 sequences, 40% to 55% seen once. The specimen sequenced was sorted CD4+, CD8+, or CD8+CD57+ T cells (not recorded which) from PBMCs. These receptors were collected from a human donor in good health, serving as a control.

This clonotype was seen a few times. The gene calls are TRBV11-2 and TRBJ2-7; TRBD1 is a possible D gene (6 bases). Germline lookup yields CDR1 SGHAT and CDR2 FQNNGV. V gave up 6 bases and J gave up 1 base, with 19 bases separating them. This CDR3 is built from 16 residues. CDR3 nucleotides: TGTGCCAGCAGTCCCAGACAGGACAGCCTATCCTACGAGCAGTACTTC. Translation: CASSPRQDSLSYEQYF.

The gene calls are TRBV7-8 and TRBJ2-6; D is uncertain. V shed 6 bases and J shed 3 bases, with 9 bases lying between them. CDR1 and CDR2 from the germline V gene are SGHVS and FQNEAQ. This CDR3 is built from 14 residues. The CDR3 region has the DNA TGTGCCAGCAGTTCCATGGGTGGGGCCAACGTCCTGACTTTC. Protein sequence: CASSSMGGANVLTF.

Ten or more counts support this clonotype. DNA of the CDR3: TGTGCCAGCAGCGCATTCGGAGATACGCAGTATTTT. Its translation: CASSAFGDTQYF. The rearrangement links TRBV7-9 to TRBJ2-3; unclear D gene. The CDR3 length is 12 residues. Trimming pared 5 bases from V and 5 bases from J, leaving 8 bases between. The germline V gene encodes CDR1 SEHNR and CDR2 FQNEAQ (reference sequence).

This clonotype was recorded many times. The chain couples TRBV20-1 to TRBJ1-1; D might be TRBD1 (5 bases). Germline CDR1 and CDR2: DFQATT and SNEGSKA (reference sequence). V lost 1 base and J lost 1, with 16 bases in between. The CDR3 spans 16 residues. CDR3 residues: CSARGDGPLQNTEAFF. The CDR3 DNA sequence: TGCAGTGCTAGAGGGGACGGCCCGCTCCAGAACACTGAAGCTTTCTTT.

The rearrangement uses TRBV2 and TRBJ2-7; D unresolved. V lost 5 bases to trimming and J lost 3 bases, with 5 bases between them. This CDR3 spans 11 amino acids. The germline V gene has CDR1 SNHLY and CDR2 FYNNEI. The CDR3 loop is CASSPIYEQYF. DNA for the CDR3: TGTGCCAGCAGTCCTATCTACGAGCAGTACTTC.

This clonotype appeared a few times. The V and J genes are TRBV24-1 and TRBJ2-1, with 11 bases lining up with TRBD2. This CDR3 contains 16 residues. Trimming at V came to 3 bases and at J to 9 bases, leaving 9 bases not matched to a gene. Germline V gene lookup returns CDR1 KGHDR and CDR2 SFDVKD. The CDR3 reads CATSDGSGGAGSEQFF. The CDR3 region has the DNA TGTGCCACCAGTGATGGTAGCGGGGGGGCCGGTAGTGAGCAGTTCTTC.

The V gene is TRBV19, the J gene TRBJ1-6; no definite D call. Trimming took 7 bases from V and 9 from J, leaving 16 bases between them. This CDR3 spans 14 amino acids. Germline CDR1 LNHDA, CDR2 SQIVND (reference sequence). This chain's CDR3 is CASNSGPSVSPLHF. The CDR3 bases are TGTGCCAGTAACAGTGGACCGTCCGTTTCACCCCTCCACTTT. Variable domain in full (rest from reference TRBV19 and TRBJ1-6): DGGITQSPKYLFRKEGQNVTLSCEQNLNHDAMYWYRQDPGQGLRLIYYSQIVNDFQKGDIAEGYSVSREKKESFPLTVTSAQKNPTAFYLCASNSGPSVSPLHFGNGTRLTVT.

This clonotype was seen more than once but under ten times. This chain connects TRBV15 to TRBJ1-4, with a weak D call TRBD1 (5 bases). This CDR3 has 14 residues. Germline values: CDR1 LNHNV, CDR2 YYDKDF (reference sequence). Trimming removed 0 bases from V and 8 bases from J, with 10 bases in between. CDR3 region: CATSRDRVGEKLFF. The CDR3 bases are TGTGCCACCAGCAGAGACAGGGTAGGCGAAAAACTGTTTTTT.

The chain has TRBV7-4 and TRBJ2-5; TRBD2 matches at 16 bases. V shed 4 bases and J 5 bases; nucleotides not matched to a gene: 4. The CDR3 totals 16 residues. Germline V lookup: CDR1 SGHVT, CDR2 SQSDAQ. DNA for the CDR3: TGTGCCAGCAGCTCACCGGGACTAGCGGGAGGGGAGACCCAGTACTTC. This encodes CASSSPGLAGGETQYF.

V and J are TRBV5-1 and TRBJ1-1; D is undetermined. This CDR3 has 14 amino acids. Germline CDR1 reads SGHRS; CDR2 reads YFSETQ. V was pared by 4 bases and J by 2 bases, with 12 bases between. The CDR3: CASSDYSINTEAFF. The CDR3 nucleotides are TGCGCCAGCAGCGATTACAGCATCAACACTGAAGCTTTCTTT.

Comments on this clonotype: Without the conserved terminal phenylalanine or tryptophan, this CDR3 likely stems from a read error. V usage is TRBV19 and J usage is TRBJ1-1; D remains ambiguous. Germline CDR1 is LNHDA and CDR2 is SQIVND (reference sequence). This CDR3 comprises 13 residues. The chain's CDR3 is CTSTPTLNTEAFS. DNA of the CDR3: TGTACCAGTACCCCGACCCTGAACACTGAAGCTTTCTCT.

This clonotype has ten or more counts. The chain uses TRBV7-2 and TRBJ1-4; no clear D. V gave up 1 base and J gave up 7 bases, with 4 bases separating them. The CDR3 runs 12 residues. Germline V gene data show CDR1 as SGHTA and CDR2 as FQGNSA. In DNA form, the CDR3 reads TGTGCCAGCAGCTTAGTGGGTGAAAAACTGTTTTTT. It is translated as CASSLVGEKLFF.

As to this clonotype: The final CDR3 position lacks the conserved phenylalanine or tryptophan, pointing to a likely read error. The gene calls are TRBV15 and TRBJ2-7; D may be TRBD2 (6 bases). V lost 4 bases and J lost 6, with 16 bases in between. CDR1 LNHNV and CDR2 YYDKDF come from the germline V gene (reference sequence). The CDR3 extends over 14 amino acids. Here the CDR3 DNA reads TGTGCCACCAGCAATCGGCCTAGCGTAGCCGAGCAGTACTCC. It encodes CATSNRPSVAEQYS.

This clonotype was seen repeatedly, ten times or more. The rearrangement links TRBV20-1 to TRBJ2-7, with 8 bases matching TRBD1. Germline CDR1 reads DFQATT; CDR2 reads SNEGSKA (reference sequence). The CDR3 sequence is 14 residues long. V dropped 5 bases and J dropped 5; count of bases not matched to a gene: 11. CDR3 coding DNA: TGCAGTGCTTTCGGGACAGGAGGTTGGGACGAGCAGTACTTC. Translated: CSAFGTGGWDEQYF.

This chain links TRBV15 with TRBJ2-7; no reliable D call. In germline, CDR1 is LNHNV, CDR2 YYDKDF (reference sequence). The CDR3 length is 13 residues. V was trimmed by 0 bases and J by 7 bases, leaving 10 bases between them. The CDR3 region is CATSRDGIGEQYF. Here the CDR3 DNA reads TGTGCCACCAGCAGAGATGGAATCGGGGAGCAGTACTTC.

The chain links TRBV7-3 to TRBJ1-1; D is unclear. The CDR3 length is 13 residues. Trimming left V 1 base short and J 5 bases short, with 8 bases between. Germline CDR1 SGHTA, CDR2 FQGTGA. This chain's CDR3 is CASSLSSGTEAFF. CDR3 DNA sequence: TGTGCCAGCAGCTTAAGCAGTGGTACTGAAGCTTTCTTT.

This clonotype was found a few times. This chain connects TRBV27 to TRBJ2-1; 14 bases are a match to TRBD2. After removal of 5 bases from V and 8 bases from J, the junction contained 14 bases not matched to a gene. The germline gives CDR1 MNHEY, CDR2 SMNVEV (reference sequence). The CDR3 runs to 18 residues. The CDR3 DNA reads TGTGCCAGCAGTCCTCTCCGACTAGCGGGGGGGCCTGGTTATGAGCAGTTCTTC. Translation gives CASSPLRLAGGPGYEQFF.

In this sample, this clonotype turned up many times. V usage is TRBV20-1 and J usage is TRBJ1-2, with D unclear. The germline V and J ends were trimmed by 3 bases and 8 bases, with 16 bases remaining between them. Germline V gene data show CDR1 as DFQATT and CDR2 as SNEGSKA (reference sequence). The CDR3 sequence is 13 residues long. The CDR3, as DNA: TGCAGTGCTAGTACGGGGTCCTTAGAGGGCTACACCTTC. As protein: CSASTGSLEGYTF.

This CDR3 is CASSQDGGYTF. As DNA, the CDR3 is TGTGCCAGCAGCCAAGATGGCGGCTACACCTTC. The gene calls are TRBV3-1 and TRBJ1-2; D is uncertain. This CDR3 contains 11 residues. V was clipped by 0 bases and J by 8 bases, with 4 bases between them. The germline CDR1 and CDR2 sequences are LGHDT and YNNKEL (reference sequence). The full variable domain, with the rest looked up from reference TRBV3-1 and TRBJ1-2, is DTAVSQTPKYLVTQMGNDKSIKCEQNLGHDTMYWYKQDSKKFLKIMFSYNNKELIINETVPNRFSPKSPDKAHLNLHINSLELGDSAVYFCASSQDGGYTFGSGTRLTVV.

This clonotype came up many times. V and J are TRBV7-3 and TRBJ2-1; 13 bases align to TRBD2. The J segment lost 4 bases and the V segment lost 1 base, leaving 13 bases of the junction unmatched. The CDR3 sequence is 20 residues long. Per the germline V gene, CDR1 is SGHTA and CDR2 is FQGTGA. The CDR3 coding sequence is TGTGCCAGCAGCTTAATCTGGGGGACTAGCGGGACTCACCTGTACAATGAGCAGTTCTTC. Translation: CASSLIWGTSGTHLYNEQFF.

For the CDR3, the DNA is TGTGCCATCAGTGAGTCGACGGGAGATGGCTACACCTTC. This codes for CAISESTGDGYTF. This chain links TRBV10-3 with TRBJ1-2; D is uncertain. This CDR3 is 13 amino acids long. The germline V gene has CDR1 ENHRY and CDR2 SYGVKD. V lost 0 bases and J lost 6, with 8 bases in between.

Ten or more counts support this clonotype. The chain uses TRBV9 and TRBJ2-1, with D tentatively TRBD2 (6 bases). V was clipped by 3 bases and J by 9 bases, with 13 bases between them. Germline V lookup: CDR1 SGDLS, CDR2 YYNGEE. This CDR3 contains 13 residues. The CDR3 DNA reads TGTGCCAGCAGCGCCGGGGACTCCACTGAGCAGTTCTTC. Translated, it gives CASSAGDSTEQFF.

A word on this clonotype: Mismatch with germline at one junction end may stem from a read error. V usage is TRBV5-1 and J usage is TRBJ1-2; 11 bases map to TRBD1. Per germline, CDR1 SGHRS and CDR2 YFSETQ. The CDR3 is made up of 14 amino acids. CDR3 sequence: CASSLGDRGNGYTF. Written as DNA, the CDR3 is TGTGCCAGCAGCTTAGGGGACAGGGGGAATGGCTACACCTTC. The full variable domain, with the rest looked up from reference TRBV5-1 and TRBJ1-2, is KAGVTQTPRYLIKTRGQQVTLSCSPISGHRSVSWYQQTPGQGLQFLFEYFSETQRNKGNFPGRFSGRQFSNSRSEMNVSTLELGDSALYLCASSLGDRGNGYTFGSGTRLTVV.

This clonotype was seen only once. This CDR3 is CASSYPQGNQPQHF. As DNA, the CDR3 is TGTGCCAGCAGTTACCCTCAGGGTAATCAGCCCCAGCATTTT. The chain employs TRBV6-5 and TRBJ1-5, with D perhaps TRBD1 (5 bases). CDR3 length: 14 residues. Germline CDR1 reads MNHEY; CDR2 reads SVGAGI. The germline V and J ends were trimmed by 2 bases and 4 bases, with 9 bases remaining between them.

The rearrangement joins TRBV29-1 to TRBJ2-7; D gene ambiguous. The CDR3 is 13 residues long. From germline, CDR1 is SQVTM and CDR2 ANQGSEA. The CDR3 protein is CGIGKSSGYEQYF. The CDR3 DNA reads TGCGGCATTGGCAAATCCTCCGGCTACGAGCAGTACTTC.

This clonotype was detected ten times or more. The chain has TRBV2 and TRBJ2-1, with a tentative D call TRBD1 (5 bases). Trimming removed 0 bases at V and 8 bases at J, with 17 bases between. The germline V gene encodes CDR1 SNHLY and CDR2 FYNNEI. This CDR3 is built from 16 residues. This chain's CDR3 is CASSEALQEPTDEQFF. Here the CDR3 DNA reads TGTGCCAGCAGTGAAGCCCTACAGGAGCCAACAGATGAGCAGTTCTTC.

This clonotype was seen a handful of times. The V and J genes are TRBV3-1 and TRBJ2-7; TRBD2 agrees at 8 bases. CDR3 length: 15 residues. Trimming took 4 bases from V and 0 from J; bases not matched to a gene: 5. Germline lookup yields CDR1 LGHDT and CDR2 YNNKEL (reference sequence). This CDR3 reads CASSPTTSVSYEQYF. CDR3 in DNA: TGTGCCAGCAGCCCTACGACTAGCGTCTCCTACGAGCAGTACTTC.

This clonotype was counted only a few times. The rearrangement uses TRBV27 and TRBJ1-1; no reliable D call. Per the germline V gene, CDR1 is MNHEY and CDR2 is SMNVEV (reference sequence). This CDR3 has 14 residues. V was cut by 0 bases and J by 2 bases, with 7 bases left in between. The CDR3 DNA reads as TGTGCCAGCAGTTTATCGAGTTCCAACACTGAAGCTTTCTTT. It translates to CASSLSSSNTEAFF.

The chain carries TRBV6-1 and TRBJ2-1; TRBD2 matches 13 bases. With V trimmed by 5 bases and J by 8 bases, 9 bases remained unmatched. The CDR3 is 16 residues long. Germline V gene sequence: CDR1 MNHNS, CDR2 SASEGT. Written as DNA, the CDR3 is TGTGCCAGCAGTCCAGAAGGGACTAGCGGGGACGATGAGCAGTTCTTC. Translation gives CASSPEGTSGDDEQFF.

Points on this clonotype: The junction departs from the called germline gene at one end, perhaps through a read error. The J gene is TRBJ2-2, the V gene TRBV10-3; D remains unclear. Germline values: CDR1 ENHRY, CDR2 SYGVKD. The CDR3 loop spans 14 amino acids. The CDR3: CASSDGQDTGELFF. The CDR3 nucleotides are TGTGCCAGCAGTGACGGGCAGGACACCGGGGAGCTGTTTTTT.

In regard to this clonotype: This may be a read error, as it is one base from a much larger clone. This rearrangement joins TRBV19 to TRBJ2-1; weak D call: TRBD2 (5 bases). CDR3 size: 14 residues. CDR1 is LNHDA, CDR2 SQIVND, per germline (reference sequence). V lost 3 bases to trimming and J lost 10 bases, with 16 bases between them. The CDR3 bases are TGTGCCAGTAGTATCGGTAGCGTGGGCCAGGAGCAGTTCTTC. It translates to CASSIGSVGQEQFF.